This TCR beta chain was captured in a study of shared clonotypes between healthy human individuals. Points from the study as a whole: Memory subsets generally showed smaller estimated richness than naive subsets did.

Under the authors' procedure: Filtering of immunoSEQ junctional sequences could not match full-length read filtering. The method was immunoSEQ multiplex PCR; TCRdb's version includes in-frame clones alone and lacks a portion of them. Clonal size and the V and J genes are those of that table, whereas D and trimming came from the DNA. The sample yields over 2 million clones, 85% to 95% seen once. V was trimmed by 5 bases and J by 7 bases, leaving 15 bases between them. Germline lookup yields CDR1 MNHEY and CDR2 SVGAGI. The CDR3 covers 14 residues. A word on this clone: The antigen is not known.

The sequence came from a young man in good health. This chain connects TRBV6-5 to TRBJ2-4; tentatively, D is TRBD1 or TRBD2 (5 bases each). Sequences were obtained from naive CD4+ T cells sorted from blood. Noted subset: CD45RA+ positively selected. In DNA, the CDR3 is TGTGCCAGCAGTGAGCCGGGACGATCGAACATTCAGTACTTC. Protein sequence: CASSEPGRSNIQYF.